A single sample gave rise to the 26 T cell receptor beta chains below, sequenced in a study of CD8 T cells in ankylosing spondylitis. The study, taken as a whole, reports: Fewer than ten highly homologous variants made up a TCR beta motif, and this motif appeared characteristic of ankylosing spondylitis blood.

Their antigens remain unidentified. In TCRdb, the 5' RACE reads were re-called with MiXCR into one record per CDR3 protein. The sample holds approximately 520,000 distinct CDR3 sequences, about 5.4% seen once. Sequenced sample: blood, either unsorted or a sorted T cell fraction (not recorded which). The receptors stem from a male donor with ankylosing spondylitis.

This clonotype was recorded at least ten times. The gene calls are TRBV28 and TRBJ2-1; tentatively, D is TRBD2 (6 bases). The V end was cut by 3 bases, the J end by 10 bases, with 16 bases between. This CDR3 region has 14 residues. Germline V lookup: CDR1 MDHEN, CDR2 SYDVKM. The CDR3 spells CASSFVAVLREQFF. The CDR3 DNA reads TGTGCCAGCAGTTTTGTAGCGGTCTTACGGGAGCAGTTCTTC.

This clonotype was observed at least ten times. J is TRBJ2-7 and V is TRBV6-5, with D uncertain. The V gene lost 2 bases and the J gene lost 2 bases, with 10 bases spanning the gap. The CDR3 loop spans 14 amino acids. Germline CDR1 and CDR2: MNHEY and SVGAGI. The CDR3 DNA is TGTGCCAGCAGTTACGAGTCCCTAGCCTACGAGCAGTACTTC. Translating it yields CASSYESLAYEQYF.

This clonotype was recorded a few times. The CDR3 loop is CASSPSGGGNTIYF. In DNA form, the CDR3 reads TGTGCCAGCTCACCCTCGGGCGGAGGAAACACCATATATTTT. The chain employs TRBV18 and TRBJ1-3; D gene ambiguous. Germline-derived CDR1 and CDR2 are KGHSH and LQKENI. This CDR3 contains 14 residues. Trimming pared 3 bases from V and 4 bases from J, leaving 10 bases between. The variable domain in full, completed from reference TRBV18 and TRBJ1-3, reads NAGVMQNPRHLVRRRGQEARLRCSPMKGHSHVYWYRQLPEEGLKFMVYLQKENIIDESGMPKERFSAEFPKEGPSILRIQQVVRGDSAAYFCASSPSGGGNTIYFGEGSWLTVV.

In its sample, this clonotype was seen a few times. The genes are TRBV6-5 and TRBJ1-3; D gene unclear. The germline V and J ends were trimmed by 2 bases and 2 bases, with 13 bases remaining between them. The CDR3 extends over 16 amino acids. CDR1 is MNHEY, CDR2 SVGAGI, per germline. This chain's CDR3 is CASSYPRRRPGNTIYF. In DNA, the CDR3 is TGTGCCAGCAGTTACCCGCGCAGGAGGCCTGGAAACACCATATATTTT.

This clonotype was counted ten times or more. V gene TRBV18 combines with J gene TRBJ2-5; TRBD2 agrees at 8 bases. V gave up 2 bases and J gave up 5 bases; unmatched junction bases: 4. Germline V CDR1 and CDR2: KGHSH, LQKENI. The CDR3 runs to 14 residues. CDR3 loop: CASSPNSGGETQYF. CDR3 bases: TGTGCCAGCTCACCAAATTCGGGAGGGGAGACCCAGTACTTC.

In this sample, this clonotype turned up many times. This chain uses TRBV6-2 or TRBV6-3 with TRBJ1-5, with TRBD1 matching over 8 bases. Germline V gene data show CDR1 as MNHEY and CDR2 as SVGEGT. With 2 bases clipped from V and 11 bases from J, the junction kept 5 bases outside the gene matches. The CDR3 consists of 13 residues. CDR3 in amino acids: CASSYATGGAQHF. CDR3 DNA sequence: TGTGCCAGCAGTTACGCTACAGGGGGGGCCCAGCATTTT.

This clonotype was seen at least ten times. V usage is TRBV4-3 and J usage is TRBJ1-6; a possible D gene is TRBD1 (5 bases). Trimming pared 0 bases from V and 10 bases from J, leaving 13 bases between. The CDR3 covers 15 residues. Germline values: CDR1 LGHNA, CDR2 YSLEER. The CDR3, as DNA: TGCGCCAGCAGCCAAGATCCGGGGGGGAACTCACCCCTCCACTTT. This codes for CASSQDPGGNSPLHF.

This sequence joins TRBV5-1 and TRBJ2-2; 11 nucleotides line up with TRBD2. The trim removed 9 bases at V and 0 bases at J, leaving 13 bases unmatched. CDR1 is SGHRS and CDR2 is YFSETQ in the germline V gene. The CDR3 totals 18 residues. In nucleotides, the CDR3 is TGCGCCAACACAGTTCCGGGACTAGCGGCCGCGAACACCGGGGAGCTGTTTTTT. It translates to CANTVPGLAAANTGELFF.

With regard to this clonotype: Possible read error: a much larger clone is one base away. The CDR3 nucleotides read TGTGCCACCAGTGATCATACCGGGACGGAATACAATGAGCAGTTCTTC. This gives the protein CATSDHTGTEYNEQFF. The chain employs TRBV24-1 and TRBJ2-1; either TRBD1 or TRBD2 may supply D (5 bases each). Germline CDR1 reads KGHDR; CDR2 reads SFDVKD. The length of the CDR3 is 16 residues. Trimming left V 3 bases short and J 4 bases short, with 15 bases between.

This clonotype has at least ten counts. V is TRBV19 and J is TRBJ2-1; 11 bases are a match to TRBD2. Losses at the gene ends were 4 bases for V and 5 bases for J; bases not matched to a gene: 7. This CDR3 region has 16 residues. Germline-derived CDR1 and CDR2 are LNHDA and SQIVND (reference sequence). The CDR3 coding sequence is TGTGCCAGTAGTAGGACGACTAGCGGGGACCACAATGAGCAGTTCTTC. Encoded protein: CASSRTTSGDHNEQFF.

This clonotype was seen ten or more times. This chain joins TRBV28 and TRBJ2-3; 8 nucleotides align to TRBD2. V gave up 6 bases and J gave up 3 bases; unmatched junction bases: 8. The CDR3 has 15 residues. CDR1 and CDR2 (germline): MDHEN, SYDVKM. CDR3 DNA: TGTGCCAGCAGCCCCATCGGGAGGGGAACAGATACGCAGTATTTT. Its translation is CASSPIGRGTDTQYF.

This clonotype was seen repeatedly, ten times or more. In nucleotides, the CDR3 is TGCGCCAGCAGCCACCTCGGGACAAACTATGGCTACACCTTC. This gives the protein CASSHLGTNYGYTF. J is TRBJ1-2 and V is TRBV4-1, with D maybe TRBD1 (6 bases). Trimming stripped 3 bases from V and 2 bases from J, with 10 bases between. Germline values: CDR1 MGHRA, CDR2 YSYEKL. This CDR3 has 14 residues.

This clonotype has at least ten counts. The chain uses TRBV29-1 and TRBJ2-7; TRBD2 matches at 7 bases. The CDR3 runs to 16 residues. The V gene's germline CDR1 is SQVTM and CDR2 ANQGSEA. J was trimmed by 1 base and V by 4 bases; bases with no gene match: 13. CDR3 in DNA: TGCAGCGTTGGGTTCGGGGCGGGAGAAAGTTCCTACGAGCAGTACTTC. This translates into CSVGFGAGESSYEQYF.

Ten or more counts support this clonotype. The chain is built from TRBV4-2 and TRBJ2-3, with D perhaps TRBD2 (6 bases). Germline-derived CDR1 and CDR2 are LGHNA and YNFKEQ. This CDR3 is 17 amino acids long. V was cut by 0 bases and J by 4 bases, with 17 bases left in between. The CDR3 region has the DNA TGTGCCAGCAGCCAAGACCCGAGCGGAGGAGGGGCAGATACGCAGTATTTT. Protein sequence: CASSQDPSGGGADTQYF.

The table lists this clonotype with many counts. The chain uses TRBV5-1 and TRBJ2-1; D is possibly TRBD1 (5 bases). The CDR3 loop spans 17 amino acids. The V gene lost 1 base and the J gene lost 4 bases, with 18 bases spanning the gap. CDR1 is SGHRS, CDR2 YFSETQ, per germline. The CDR3: CASSLRRQGNPYNEQFF. CDR3 bases: TGCGCCAGCAGCTTGCGGCGGCAGGGAAATCCTTACAATGAGCAGTTCTTC. The whole variable domain, remainder taken from reference TRBV5-1 and TRBJ2-1, is KAGVTQTPRYLIKTRGQQVTLSCSPISGHRSVSWYQQTPGQGLQFLFEYFSETQRNKGNFPGRFSGRQFSNSRSEMNVSTLELGDSALYLCASSLRRQGNPYNEQFFGPGTRLTVL.

This clonotype was counted between two and nine times. The rearrangement joins TRBV3-1 to TRBJ2-5; D is perhaps TRBD2 (5 bases). CDR1 and CDR2 from the germline V gene are LGHDT and YNNKEL (reference sequence). The CDR3 loop spans 13 amino acids. With 8 bases removed from V and 2 bases from J, the gap between germline ends came to 12 bases. The CDR3 bases are TGTGCCAGCGCGGGCAGGTCACAAGAGACCCAGTACTTC. Its protein is CASAGRSQETQYF.

This clonotype was recorded at least ten times. J is TRBJ2-7 and V is TRBV6-5, with TRBD1 identical over 10 bases. The CDR3 is 15 residues long. V lost 2 bases, J lost 4 bases, and 5 bases stayed unmatched. The V gene's germline CDR1 is MNHEY and CDR2 SVGAGI. For the CDR3, the DNA is TGTGCCAGCAGTTACGGGGACAGGGGTGAATACGAGCAGTACTTC. Encoded protein: CASSYGDRGEYEQYF.

At least ten counts were recorded for this clonotype. The CDR3 DNA is TGCGCCAGCAGCCACCGGCGCCCGACATATGCAACCACAACTAATGAAAAACTGTTTTTT. Translating it yields CASSHRRPTYATTTNEKLFF. V gene TRBV4-1 combines with J gene TRBJ1-4; no clear D. V dropped 3 bases and J dropped 0 bases, with 23 bases sitting between them. The germline CDR1 and CDR2 sequences are MGHRA and YSYEKL. CDR3 length: 20 amino acids.

Comments on this clonotype: One end of the junction is discordant with germline, which a read error may explain. The chain employs TRBV11-2 and TRBJ1-1, with D unclear. The CDR3 consists of 13 residues. Germline CDR1 is SGHAT and CDR2 is FQNNGV. The CDR3 DNA reads as TGTGACAGCAGCTTAGGAGGGTACACTGAAGCTTTCTTT. This encodes CDSSLGGYTEAFF.

As for this clonotype: Being one base from a much bigger clone, this may be a read error. The chain carries TRBV29-1 and TRBJ2-7; unclear D gene. Germline CDR1 reads SQVTM; CDR2 reads ANQGSEA. CDR3 length: 12 amino acids. As DNA, the CDR3 is TGCAGCGTTAAAGAGTCCCGATACGAGCAGTACTTC. Encoded protein: CSVKESRYEQYF.

This clonotype was recorded at least ten times. The chain joins TRBV6-2 or TRBV6-3 to TRBJ2-5; D possibly corresponds to TRBD1 (5 bases). Germline CDR1 is MNHEY and CDR2 is SVGEGT. Trimming removed 7 bases at V and 7 bases at J, with 10 bases between. CDR3 size: 11 residues. The CDR3 is CASTGFWTQYF. As DNA, the CDR3 is TGTGCCAGCACAGGGTTTTGGACCCAGTACTTC.

This clonotype was seen repeatedly, ten times or more. The chain has TRBV5-1 and TRBJ1-1, with 11 positions matching TRBD1. The germline CDR1 and CDR2 sequences are SGHRS and YFSETQ. The CDR3 loop spans 15 amino acids. V trimming: 4 bases; J trimming: 3 bases; junction bases outside the gene matches: 5. CDR3 region: CASSVDRGRDTEAFF. Here the CDR3 DNA reads TGCGCCAGCAGCGTGGACAGGGGGCGGGACACTGAAGCTTTCTTT.

The rearrangement uses TRBV11-2 and TRBJ1-2; D is uncertain. CDR1 is SGHAT, CDR2 FQNNGV, per germline. The CDR3 runs to 18 residues. Trimming removed 5 bases from V and 8 bases from J, with 30 bases in between. CDR3 amino acids: CASSKVYIIPGPRVGYTF. As DNA, the CDR3 is TGTGCCAGCAGCAAAGTATACATTATTCCGGGTCCTCGGGTGGGCTACACCTTC.

This clonotype was seen ten or more times. The rearrangement joins TRBV24-1 to TRBJ2-3; the match to TRBD1 covers 8 bases. The trim removed 0 bases at V and 2 bases at J, leaving 6 bases unmatched. This CDR3 comprises 17 residues. Germline V lookup: CDR1 KGHDR, CDR2 SFDVKD. The CDR3 DNA reads TGTGCCACCAGTGATTTGGGGACAGGTTCTCCCACAGATACGCAGTATTTT. Translation gives CATSDLGTGSPTDTQYF.

This clonotype was seen many times. V usage is TRBV25-1 and J usage is TRBJ1-1, with D maybe TRBD1 (5 bases). CDR3 length: 13 residues. V dropped 4 bases and J dropped 4 bases, with 10 bases sitting between them. Per the germline V gene, CDR1 is MGHDK and CDR2 is SYGVNS. DNA for the CDR3: TGTGCCAGCAGTGGGCCTGGGGGCACTGAAGCTTTCTTT. It yields the protein CASSGPGGTEAFF.

This clonotype was counted at least ten times. The chain has TRBV24-1 and TRBJ2-3; 8 positions agree with TRBD2. The germline gives CDR1 KGHDR, CDR2 SFDVKD. The CDR3 extends over 16 amino acids. The ends lost 1 base at V and 9 bases at J; junction bases unmatched: 11. Here the CDR3 reads CATSDFSGGPVRTQYF. As DNA, the CDR3 is TGTGCCACCAGTGATTTCAGCGGGGGACCCGTTCGGACGCAGTATTTT.